The source of this T cell receptor beta chain is a study of preoperative IRX-2 immunotherapy in early breast cancer. Germline values: CDR1 LGHNA, CDR2 YNFKEQ. V gave up 1 base and J gave up 6 bases, with 8 bases separating them. The CDR3 has 13 amino acids. TCRdb keeps only in-frame clones here, not all; method: immunoSEQ multiplex PCR. This sample carries around 62,000 clones, approximately 93% of them seen once, and the ten largest clones take under 2%. Treatment given: preoperative locoregional IRX-2 cytokine immunotherapy. This phase Ib study tested locoregional IRX-2 cytokine immunotherapy given before surgery.

The V and J genes are TRBV4-2 and TRBJ2-3; D unclear. This material was acquired from a patient treated with IRX-2 immunotherapy. The clonotype comes from a human donor with breast cancer. CDR3 region: CASSQVMGDTQYF. Written as DNA, the CDR3 is TGTGCCAGCAGCCAAGTTATGGGGGATACGCAGTATTTT.